This T cell receptor (beta chain) stems from a study of spatial heterogeneity in lung cancer. About the research overall: Across the raw uncorrected reads, a unique TCR and UMI combination was observed, on average, more than ten times.

The V end lost 6 bases, the J end lost 3 bases, and 17 bases lay between the germline ends. This CDR3 spans 16 amino acids. Per the germline V gene, CDR1 is MNHEY and CDR2 is SMNVEV (reference sequence). This clonotype was seen a few times. Stated time point: sample taken at primary tumor resection. Whole RNA obtained from tumor, nontumor lung or frozen PBMC underwent sequencing without sorting. TCRdb re-called the 5' RACE reads with MiXCR, one entry per CDR3 protein. The table lists about 45,000 distinct CDR3 sequences, roughly 12% of them singletons, with 42% in the top ten. The TCR was taken from a female donor with early-stage non-small cell lung cancer. The starting material was PBMCs, obtained at surgery. This chain joins TRBV27 and TRBJ1-4, with D possibly matching TRBD1 (6 bases). The CDR3 nucleotides read TGTGCCAGCAGCCGACTCGACAGGCGACCTAATGAAAAACTGTTTTTT. Its translation: CASSRLDRRPNEKLFF.